This TCR beta chain was found in a study of long-term antiretroviral therapy in people with HIV. Study-level points and caveats: Information pertaining to ART adherence, viral resistance or therapeutic modifications was not obtained.

Survey-level resolution applied to immunoSEQ assay v3.0. Clones were read by immunoSEQ multiplex PCR, and TCRdb kept only the in-frame ones, dropping some. The repertoire holds about 20,000 clones, 60% to 85% seen once, with 12% to 15% in the top ten. This clone was observed a handful of times. The antigen is unknown. The CDR3 contains 15 residues. V shed 1 base and J shed 5 bases, with 9 bases lying between them. The germline V gene encodes CDR1 LNHDA and CDR2 SQIVND (reference sequence). The chain employs TRBV19 and TRBJ1-6; D not certain. Specimen: unsorted PBMCs, collected 2.9 years after starting antiretroviral therapy. This TCR was sampled from a woman in her twenties or thirties with HIV. CDR3 nucleotides: TGTGCCAGTAGTATAGTTACGCAGAATAATTCACCCCTCCACTTT. It yields the protein CASSIVTQNNSPLHF. Full variable domain (missing parts from reference TRBV19 and TRBJ1-6): DGGITQSPKYLFRKEGQNVTLSCEQNLNHDAMYWYRQDPGQGLRLIYYSQIVNDFQKGDIAEGYSVSREKKESFPLTVTSAQKNPTAFYLCASSIVTQNNSPLHFGNGTRLTVT.